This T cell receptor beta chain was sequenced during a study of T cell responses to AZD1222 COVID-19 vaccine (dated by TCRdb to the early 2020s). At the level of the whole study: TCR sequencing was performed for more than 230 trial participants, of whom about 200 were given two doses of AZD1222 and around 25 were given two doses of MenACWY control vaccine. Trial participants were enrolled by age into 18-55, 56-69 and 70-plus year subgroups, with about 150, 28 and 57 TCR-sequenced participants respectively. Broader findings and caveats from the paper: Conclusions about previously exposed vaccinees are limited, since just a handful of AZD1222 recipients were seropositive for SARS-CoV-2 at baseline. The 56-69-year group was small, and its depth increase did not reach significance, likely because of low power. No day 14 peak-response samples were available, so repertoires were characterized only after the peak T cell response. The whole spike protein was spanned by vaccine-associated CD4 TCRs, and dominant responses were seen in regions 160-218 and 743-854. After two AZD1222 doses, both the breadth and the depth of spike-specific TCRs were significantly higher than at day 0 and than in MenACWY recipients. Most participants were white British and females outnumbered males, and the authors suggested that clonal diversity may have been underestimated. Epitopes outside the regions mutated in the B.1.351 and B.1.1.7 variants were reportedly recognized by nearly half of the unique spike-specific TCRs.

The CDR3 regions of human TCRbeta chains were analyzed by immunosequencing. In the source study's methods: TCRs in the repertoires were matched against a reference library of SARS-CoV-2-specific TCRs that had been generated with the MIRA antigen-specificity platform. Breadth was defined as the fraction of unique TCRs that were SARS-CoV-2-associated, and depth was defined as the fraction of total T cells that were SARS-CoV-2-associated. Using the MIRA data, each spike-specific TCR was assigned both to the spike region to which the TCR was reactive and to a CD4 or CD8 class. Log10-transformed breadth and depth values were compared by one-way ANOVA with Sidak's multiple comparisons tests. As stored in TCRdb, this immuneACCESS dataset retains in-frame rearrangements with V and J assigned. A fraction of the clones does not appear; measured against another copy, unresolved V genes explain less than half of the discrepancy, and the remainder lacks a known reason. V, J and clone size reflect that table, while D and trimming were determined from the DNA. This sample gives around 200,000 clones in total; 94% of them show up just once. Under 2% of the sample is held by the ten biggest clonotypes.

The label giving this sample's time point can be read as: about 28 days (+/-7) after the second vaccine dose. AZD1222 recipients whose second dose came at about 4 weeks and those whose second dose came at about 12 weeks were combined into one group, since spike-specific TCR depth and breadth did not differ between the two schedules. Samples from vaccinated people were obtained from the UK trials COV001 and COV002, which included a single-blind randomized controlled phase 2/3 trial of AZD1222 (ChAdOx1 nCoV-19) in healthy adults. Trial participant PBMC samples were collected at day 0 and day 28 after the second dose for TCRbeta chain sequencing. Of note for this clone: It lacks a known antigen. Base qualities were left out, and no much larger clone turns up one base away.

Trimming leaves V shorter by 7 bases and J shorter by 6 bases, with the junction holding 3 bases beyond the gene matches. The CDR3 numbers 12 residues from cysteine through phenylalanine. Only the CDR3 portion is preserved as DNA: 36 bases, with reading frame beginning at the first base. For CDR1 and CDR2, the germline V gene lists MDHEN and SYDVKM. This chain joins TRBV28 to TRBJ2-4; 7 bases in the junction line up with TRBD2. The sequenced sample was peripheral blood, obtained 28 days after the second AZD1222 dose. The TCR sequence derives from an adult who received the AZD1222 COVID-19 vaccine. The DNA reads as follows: TGTGCCAGCAACGAGCGGGGAAACATTCAGTACTTC. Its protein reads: CASNERGNIQYF. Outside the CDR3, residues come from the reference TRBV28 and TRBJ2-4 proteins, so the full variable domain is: DVKVTQSSRYLVKRTGEKVFLECVQDMDHENMFWYRQDPGLGLRLIYFSYDVKMKEKGDIPEGYSVSREKKERFSLILESASTNQTSMYLCASNERGNIQYFGAGTRLSVL.